The 26 T cell receptor beta chains below come from one sample, sequenced in a study of blood T cell repertoires in COVID-19. The method was immunoSEQ multiplex PCR; TCRdb's version includes in-frame clones alone and lacks a portion of them. The data contain over 200,000 clones, approximately 86% of them seen just once; the ten biggest clones take up approximately 9.8%. Sequences were obtained from peripheral blood. The receptor set was obtained from a middle-aged man who had recovered from COVID-19.

V is TRBV7-9 and J is TRBJ1-2; TRBD1 matches 9 bases. From germline, CDR1 is SEHNR and CDR2 FQNEAQ (reference sequence). J gave up 8 bases and V 4 bases, and 2 bases lay outside the gene matches. The length of the CDR3 is 12 residues. The CDR3: CASSWTGVGYTF. In DNA form, the CDR3 reads TGTGCCAGCAGCTGGACAGGGGTCGGCTACACCTTC.

This clone was seen just once. This chain joins TRBV4-1 and TRBJ1-1; D is possibly TRBD1 (6 bases). Germline CDR1 MGHRA, CDR2 YSYEKL. The V end lost 0 bases, the J end lost 7 bases, and 15 bases lay between the germline ends. The CDR3 length is 15 residues. CDR3 sequence: CASSQEARGAFEAFF. The CDR3 DNA reads TGCGCCAGCAGCCAAGAGGCCAGGGGAGCCTTTGAAGCTTTCTTT.

This chain uses TRBV11-2 with TRBJ2-2; 7 nucleotides align to TRBD2. V was clipped by 5 bases and J by 0 bases; unmatched bases: 6. Germline values: CDR1 SGHAT, CDR2 FQNNGV. CDR3 length equals 16 residues. In DNA form, the CDR3 reads TGTGCCAGCAGCCCCCAGGGAGGGCCGAACACCGGGGAGCTGTTTTTT. Amino acids: CASSPQGGPNTGELFF.

The gene calls are TRBV4-1 and TRBJ1-1, with 7 nucleotides matching TRBD1. This CDR3 comprises 15 residues. The germline CDR1 and CDR2 sequences are MGHRA and YSYEKL. The V gene end was trimmed by 1 base and the J gene end by 1 base; junction bases not matched to a gene: 3. The CDR3 loop is CASSQVTGPNTEAFF. CDR3 DNA: TGCGCCAGCAGCCAAGTGACAGGGCCGAACACTGAAGCTTTCTTT.

This chain joins TRBV27 and TRBJ2-7, with TRBD2 matching over 14 bases. CDR3 length: 19 residues. V gave up 0 bases and J gave up 5 bases; unmatched junction bases: 12. Germline V lookup: CDR1 MNHEY, CDR2 SMNVEV (reference sequence). This CDR3 is CASSLSGTSGRQDLDEQYF. DNA of the CDR3: TGTGCCAGCAGTTTATCAGGGACTAGCGGGAGACAGGACCTAGACGAGCAGTACTTC.

V and J are TRBV7-2 and TRBJ1-1, with 12 bases identical to TRBD1. The V segment lost 5 bases and the J segment 5 bases; nucleotides outside the gene matches: 3. The CDR3 is 14 residues long. Germline lookup yields CDR1 SGHTA and CDR2 FQGNSA. The CDR3, as DNA: TGTGCCAGCAGCCGGGACAGGGGGCGGACTGAAGCTTTCTTT. This translates into CASSRDRGRTEAFF. The full variable domain, completed using reference TRBV7-2 and TRBJ1-1, is GAGVSQSPSNKVTEKGKDVELRCDPISGHTALYWYRQSLGQGLEFLIYFQGNSAPDKSGLPSDRFSAERTGGSVSTLTIQRTQQEDSAVYLCASSRDRGRTEAFFGQGTRLTVV.

This chain uses TRBV30 with TRBJ1-1; D is undetermined. V lost 4 bases to trimming and J lost 7 bases, with 25 bases between them. The CDR3 totals 16 residues. The germline V gene encodes CDR1 GTSNPN and CDR2 SVGIG (reference sequence). In DNA form, the CDR3 reads TGTGCCTGGACCCGAAAGGGCGAACATTCGAGGGTTGAAGCTTTCTTT. Translating gives CAWTRKGEHSRVEAFF. The variable domain in full, completed from reference TRBV30 and TRBJ1-1, reads SQTIHQWPATLVQPVGSPLSLECTVEGTSNPNLYWYRQAAGRGLQLLFYSVGIGQISSEVPQNLSASRPQDRQFILSSKKLLLSDSGFYLCAWTRKGEHSRVEAFFGQGTRLTVV.

The chain links TRBV5-5 to TRBJ2-1; D might be TRBD2 (6 bases). The CDR3 totals 17 residues. Germline loops: CDR1 SGHKS, CDR2 YYEKEE (reference sequence). The V end was cut by 4 bases, the J end by 2 bases, with 19 bases between. In DNA, the CDR3 is TGTGCCAGCAGCCAAACACTTAGCGGATATGCCTACAATGAGCAGTTCTTC. Translating gives CASSQTLSGYAYNEQFF.

This chain joins TRBV7-2 and TRBJ2-2; 12 bases agree with TRBD2. Trimming took 5 bases from V and 4 from J; bases not matched to a gene: 11. Germline V gene sequence: CDR1 SGHTA, CDR2 FQGNSA. This CDR3 contains 18 residues. The CDR3 sequence is CASSPRLAGGPGTGELFF. The CDR3 DNA sequence: TGTGCCAGCAGCCCCCGGCTAGCGGGAGGGCCTGGCACCGGGGAGCTGTTTTTT.

The chain employs TRBV5-4 and TRBJ1-2; D is possibly TRBD1 (6 bases). The CDR3 length is 16 residues. Trimming took off 3 bases at V and 8 bases at J, with 23 bases between the two ends. CDR1 SGHNT and CDR2 YYREEE come from the germline V gene (reference sequence). CDR3 coding DNA: TGTGCCAGCAGCTCAGGACAGCTAATCCAGCCTGAGGGCTACACCTTC. Amino acids: CASSSGQLIQPEGYTF.

V is TRBV29-1 and J is TRBJ2-4; no clear D gene. Germline V CDR1 and CDR2: SQVTM, ANQGSEA. Trimming shortened V by 6 bases and J by 9 bases, and 12 bases separated the two germline ends. The CDR3 loop spans 11 amino acids. The CDR3 is CSVYKTGIQYF. CDR3 in DNA: TGCAGCGTCTATAAAACGGGCATTCAGTACTTC.

The chain uses TRBV7-6 and TRBJ1-4; 8 nucleotides align to TRBD1. Losses at the gene ends were 2 bases for V and 4 bases for J; bases not matched to a gene: 3. The CDR3 has 15 residues. Germline V lookup: CDR1 SGHVS, CDR2 FNYEAQ. CDR3 nucleotides: TGTGCCAGCAGCTTATGGGACAGGAGTAATGAAAAACTGTTTTTT. Translating gives CASSLWDRSNEKLFF.

This chain uses TRBV7-7 with TRBJ2-3; 11 bases agree with TRBD2. J gave up 0 bases and V 5 bases, and 10 bases lay outside the gene matches. This CDR3 region has 18 residues. Looked up from germline, CDR1 is SSHAT and CDR2 is FNYEAQ (reference sequence). The CDR3 region is CASSQGLAVSPSTDTQYF. The CDR3 DNA reads TGTGCCAGCAGCCAGGGACTAGCGGTCTCACCTAGCACAGATACGCAGTATTTT.

The chain recombines TRBV11-2 with TRBJ2-3, with TRBD2 matching over 8 bases. V lost 7 bases, J lost 3 bases, and 21 bases stayed unmatched. CDR3 length equals 19 residues. Per germline, CDR1 SGHAT and CDR2 FQNNGV. The CDR3 DNA sequence: TGTGCCAGCACCCAAACCCTGCCGGCGGGAGGAATTAGTACAGATACGCAGTATTTT. Translation: CASTQTLPAGGISTDTQYF.

The chain carries TRBV7-2 and TRBJ2-7; TRBD1 matches at 8 bases. CDR1 and CDR2 from the germline V gene are SGHTA and FQGNSA. This CDR3 region has 15 residues. The trim removed 1 base at V and 3 bases at J, leaving 5 bases unmatched. The CDR3 DNA reads TGTGCCAGCAGCTTAGTCGGGACAGGAGTCTACGAGCAGTACTTC. Protein sequence: CASSLVGTGVYEQYF.

This clone showed up just once. The chain carries TRBV6-6 and TRBJ2-1; 15 bases fit TRBD2. In germline, CDR1 is MNHNY, CDR2 SVGAGI (reference sequence). CDR3 length: 20 residues. V shed 6 bases and J 0 bases; nucleotides not matched to a gene: 12. As DNA, the CDR3 is TGTGCCAGCAGCAAGCGAGGACTAGCGGGGGGGCCGGGCTCCTACAATGAGCAGTTCTTC. Translated: CASSKRGLAGGPGSYNEQFF.

The chain links TRBV27 to TRBJ2-4; 9 positions match TRBD2. CDR1 and CDR2 from the germline V gene are MNHEY and SMNVEV (reference sequence). The CDR3 contains 14 residues. With V trimmed by 5 bases and J by 10 bases, 9 bases remained unmatched. In DNA, the CDR3 is TGTGCCAGCAGTCCGGGACTAGCCGGGATTATTCAGTACTTC. Its protein is CASSPGLAGIIQYF.

This sequence joins TRBV30 and TRBJ2-7; the D is unclear. V was clipped by 0 bases and J by 2 bases, with 11 bases between them. The CDR3 consists of 14 residues. Germline V gene lookup returns CDR1 GTSNPN and CDR2 SVGIG (reference sequence). The CDR3 DNA sequence: TGTGCCTGGAGTGTACTTGGGCCTGCCTACGAGCAGTACTTC. It yields the protein CAWSVLGPAYEQYF.

To note about this clone: The conserved closing phenylalanine or tryptophan is absent in this CDR3, likely reflecting a read error. No DNA is shown, since the ends of the CDR3 on it are uncertain; the CDR3 is the one TCRdb lists. V and J are TRBV19 and TRBJ1-2; the table's D call, TRBD1, was not checked against the DNA. In germline, CDR1 is LNHDA, CDR2 SQIVND (reference sequence). The length of the CDR3 is 10 amino acids, counting both ends. Here the CDR3 reads CASRDRGLGI.

The rearrangement joins TRBV6-2 or TRBV6-3 to TRBJ2-2; 8 bases are shared with TRBD1. There are 18 residues in the CDR3. V dropped 0 bases and J dropped 1; count of bases not matched to a gene: 7. Germline values: CDR1 MNHEY, CDR2 SVGEGT. This CDR3 reads CASSYSYGDRMNTGELFF. The CDR3 DNA reads as TGTGCCAGCAGTTACTCGTATGGGGACAGGATGAACACCGGGGAGCTGTTTTTT.

This clone showed up just once. The V and J genes are TRBV11-3 and TRBJ1-1; 8 nucleotides agree with TRBD1. The CDR3 covers 14 residues. The ends lost 3 bases at V and 1 base at J; junction bases unmatched: 1. The germline V gene encodes CDR1 SGHNT and CDR2 YENEEA. DNA of the CDR3: TGTGCCAGCAGCTTGGGACAGGCGAACACTGAAGCTTTCTTT. Its protein product is CASSLGQANTEAFF.

The chain couples TRBV11-2 to TRBJ1-1, with D unresolved. Germline V gene data show CDR1 as SGHAT and CDR2 as FQNNGV. This CDR3 is built from 16 residues. V was shortened by 5 bases and J by 1 base, with 17 bases between the two germline ends. The CDR3 sequence is CASSVASGNPNTEAFF. The CDR3, as DNA: TGTGCCAGCAGCGTAGCTTCGGGAAACCCGAACACTGAAGCTTTCTTT.

The chain is built from TRBV7-7 and TRBJ2-5; tentatively, D is TRBD2 (6 bases). CDR3 length: 15 residues. The V gene's germline CDR1 is SSHAT and CDR2 FNYEAQ (reference sequence). V dropped 5 bases and J dropped 2 bases, with 15 bases sitting between them. CDR3 coding DNA: TGTGCCAGCAGCACACGACGGGGGTTTCAAGAGACCCAGTACTTC. Amino acid sequence: CASSTRRGFQETQYF.

This clone was found once. DNA for the CDR3: TGTGCCAGCAGAGACGGGACAGGGTACACCGGGGAGCTGTTTTTT. Translation: CASRDGTGYTGELFF. The chain recombines TRBV6-6 with TRBJ2-2; 9 bases fit TRBD1. The CDR3 contains 15 residues. Trimming at V came to 6 bases and at J to 3 bases, leaving 5 bases not matched to a gene. From germline, CDR1 is MNHNY and CDR2 SVGAGI (reference sequence).

The chain employs TRBV6-5 and TRBJ1-5; a weak D match, TRBD1 (6 bases). Germline CDR1 reads MNHEY; CDR2 reads SVGAGI. The CDR3 covers 14 residues. V gave up 2 bases and J gave up 5 bases, with 10 bases separating them. In DNA form, the CDR3 reads TGTGCCAGCAGTTACCGAGGGGGGGATCAGCCCCAGCATTTT. The encoded protein is CASSYRGGDQPQHF.

The chain joins TRBV7-9 to TRBJ2-3, with D possibly being TRBD2 (5 bases). The germline V gene encodes CDR1 SEHNR and CDR2 FQNEAQ (reference sequence). V lost 1 base and J 0 bases, leaving 11 bases between the germline ends. The CDR3 is 16 amino acids. CDR3: CASSLGLRTSTDTQYF. In DNA, the CDR3 is TGTGCCAGCAGCTTAGGGTTACGGACTAGCACAGATACGCAGTATTTT.